These 24 T cell receptor beta chains were all obtained from the same sample, sequenced in a study of blood T cell repertoires in COVID-19. Repertoires were generated with immunoSEQ multiplex PCR, while TCRdb's copy carries only in-frame clones and drops some. The sample records about 190,000 clones, more than 65% being singletons. The sequenced material came from peripheral blood. These receptor sequences come from an elderly woman with active or convalescent COVID-19.

This clone was counted a single time. This chain connects TRBV6-5 to TRBJ1-1; D possibly corresponds to TRBD1 (5 bases). With 8 bases removed from V and 10 bases from J, the gap between germline ends came to 17 bases. This CDR3 is built from 12 residues. Germline values: CDR1 MNHEY, CDR2 SVGAGI. DNA of the CDR3: TGTGCCAGCCTCTCGGCAGGGATGGGAGCTTTCTTT. It encodes CASLSAGMGAFF.

This chain links TRBV5-1 with TRBJ2-2, with 7 bases matching TRBD2. Germline CDR1 is SGHRS and CDR2 is YFSETQ. Trimming took 7 bases from V and 0 from J; bases not matched to a gene: 15. The CDR3 contains 18 residues. The DNA for the CDR3 is TGCGCCAGCGGAGCGGGGTTAATGAGCGGGGCGAACACCGGGGAGCTGTTTTTT. It encodes CASGAGLMSGANTGELFF. Based on the CDR3 plus reference TRBV5-1 and TRBJ2-2, the full variable domain is KAGVTQTPRYLIKTRGQQVTLSCSPISGHRSVSWYQQTPGQGLQFLFEYFSETQRNKGNFPGRFSGRQFSNSRSEMNVSTLELGDSALYLCASGAGLMSGANTGELFFGEGSRLTVL.

This sequence joins TRBV19 and TRBJ2-2, with 9 bases that match TRBD2. There are 16 residues in the CDR3. Germline CDR1 LNHDA, CDR2 SQIVND (reference sequence). With V trimmed by 1 base and J by 6 bases, 6 bases remained unmatched. CDR3 protein: CASSIVGGRGPGELFF. As DNA, the CDR3 is TGTGCCAGTAGTATAGTGGGCGGGAGGGGCCCCGGGGAGCTGTTTTTT.

V gene TRBV19 combines with J gene TRBJ1-2; D perhaps matches TRBD1 (5 bases). The CDR3 length is 11 residues. In germline, CDR1 is LNHDA, CDR2 SQIVND (reference sequence). V was clipped by 5 bases and J by 8 bases, with 9 bases between them. CDR3 coding DNA: TGTGCCAGTAGTCTCCGACAGGGCTACACCTTC. Translated: CASSLRQGYTF.

This chain joins TRBV6-6 and TRBJ1-1; D remains unclear. V dropped 6 bases and J dropped 0 bases, with 11 bases sitting between them. In germline, CDR1 is MNHNY, CDR2 SVGAGI (reference sequence). The CDR3 is 14 residues long. Written as DNA, the CDR3 is TGTGCCAGCAGCCTGAACAGCCTGAACACTGAAGCTTTCTTT. This translates into CASSLNSLNTEAFF.

V gene TRBV28 combines with J gene TRBJ1-1; 7 nucleotides align to TRBD1. This CDR3 region has 15 residues. With 8 bases clipped from V and 0 bases from J, the junction kept 9 bases outside the gene matches. Germline-derived CDR1 and CDR2 are MDHEN and SYDVKM. As DNA, the CDR3 is TGTGCCAGCCTTGACTACAGGGGAATGAACACTGAAGCTTTCTTT. Its translation is CASLDYRGMNTEAFF.

The chain's CDR3 is CASSEQELYGYTF. CDR3 nucleotides: TGTGCCAGTAGTGAACAGGAGCTATATGGCTACACCTTC. The rearrangement links TRBV19 to TRBJ1-2; a weak D match, TRBD1 (5 bases). Germline V gene data show CDR1 as LNHDA and CDR2 as SQIVND (reference sequence). Trimming shortened V by 5 bases and J by 5 bases, and 12 bases separated the two germline ends. This CDR3 is built from 13 residues.

The J gene is TRBJ2-1, the V gene TRBV6-5; 9 bases align to TRBD1. The V gene's germline CDR1 is MNHEY and CDR2 SVGAGI. There are 15 residues in the CDR3. The ends lost 2 bases at V and 8 bases at J; junction bases unmatched: 7. CDR3 in amino acids: CASSYRTGVTDEQFF. The DNA for the CDR3 is TGTGCCAGCAGTTACCGGACAGGGGTTACGGATGAGCAGTTCTTC.

Here the CDR3 reads CASSFSGQGGGYTF. CDR3 bases: TGTGCCAGCAGCTTCTCGGGACAGGGGGGTGGCTACACCTTC. V and J are TRBV7-2 and TRBJ1-2; the match to TRBD1 covers 11 bases. After removal of 3 bases from V and 7 bases from J, the junction contained 4 bases not matched to a gene. The CDR3 is 14 amino acids. The germline V gene encodes CDR1 SGHTA and CDR2 FQGNSA.

The V call is TRBV20-1, the J call TRBJ1-2, with TRBD1 identical over 9 bases. The V and J ends lost 3 bases and 3 bases, in that order; junction bases with no gene match: 8. The CDR3 covers 15 residues. Germline CDR1 DFQATT, CDR2 SNEGSKA (reference sequence). The DNA of the CDR3 is TGCAGTGCTAGTCCCCTGGACAGGGGCGACTATGGCTACACCTTC. This encodes CSASPLDRGDYGYTF.

CDR3 nucleotides: TGTGCCAGCAGCATGTCGGCAGGCATTGGCGAGCAGTACTTC. Its translation: CASSMSAGIGEQYF. The rearrangement links TRBV11-1 to TRBJ2-7; no firm D call. With 5 bases removed from V and 6 bases from J, the gap between germline ends came to 17 bases. The CDR3 has 14 residues. CDR1 and CDR2 from the germline V gene are SGHAT and FQDESV (reference sequence). The entire variable domain, with the rest obtained from reference TRBV11-1 and TRBJ2-7, is as follows: EAEVAQSPRYKITEKSQAVAFWCDPISGHATLYWYRQILGQGPELLVQFQDESVVDDSQLPKDRFSAERLKGVDSTLKIQPAELGDSAMYLCASSMSAGIGEQYFGPGTRLTVT.

This chain links TRBV27 with TRBJ2-2; 8 bases align to TRBD1. There are 14 residues in the CDR3. The trim removed 7 bases at V and 6 bases at J, leaving 7 bases unmatched. Germline V CDR1 and CDR2: MNHEY, SMNVEV (reference sequence). The DNA of the CDR3 is TGTGCCAGCAAGTTCCAGGGGGCCTCCGGGGAGCTGTTTTTT. Translating it yields CASKFQGASGELFF.

The chain uses TRBV7-6 and TRBJ2-1; 10 nucleotides line up with TRBD2. Germline-derived CDR1 and CDR2 are SGHVS and FNYEAQ. The CDR3 sequence is 12 residues long. V was pared by 6 bases and J by 10 bases, with 3 bases of the junction left unmatched. Here the CDR3 DNA reads TGTGCCAGCAGTCCACTAGCGGGAGAGCAGTTCTTC. Translated: CASSPLAGEQFF.

V is TRBV27 and J is TRBJ2-5, with TRBD2 matching over 8 bases. The CDR3 runs 15 residues. CDR1 MNHEY and CDR2 SMNVEV come from the germline V gene (reference sequence). After removal of 6 bases from V and 1 base from J, the junction contained 7 bases not matched to a gene. This CDR3 is CASRLLLAVQETQYF. The DNA for the CDR3 is TGTGCCAGCAGACTCTTACTAGCGGTCCAAGAGACCCAGTACTTC.

In this sample, this clone turned up many times. The rearrangement joins TRBV7-8 to TRBJ2-5, with D perhaps TRBD2 (6 bases). Trimming stripped 5 bases from V and 5 bases from J, with 12 bases between. This CDR3 has 13 residues. Germline V gives CDR1 SGHVS, CDR2 FQNEAQ. CDR3 sequence (DNA): TGTGCCAGCAGCGCGCCGGGAGAGGAGACCCAGTACTTC. As protein: CASSAPGEETQYF.

The rearrangement uses TRBV21-1 and TRBJ2-7; the table's D call TRBD2 went unverified against the DNA. TRBV21-1 is a documented pseudogene. This CDR3 has 17 amino acids. The CDR3 sequence is CASSKVLAGGPIYEQYF. DNA for the CDR3: TGTGCCAGCAGCAAAGTGCTAGCGGGAGGGCCAATATACGAGCAGTACTTC.

This clone was seen a handful of times. The V gene is TRBV2, the J gene TRBJ1-5, with TRBD1 identical over 8 bases. The J segment lost 2 bases and the V segment lost 6 bases, leaving 0 bases of the junction unmatched. Germline V gives CDR1 SNHLY, CDR2 FYNNEI. The CDR3 length is 13 residues. DNA for the CDR3: TGTGCCAGCAGGGGACAGGGCAATCAGCCCCAGCATTTT. Translating gives CASRGQGNQPQHF.

This chain joins TRBV6-5 and TRBJ1-3; no clear D gene. V was trimmed by 6 bases and J by 2 bases, leaving 14 bases between them. Germline lookup yields CDR1 MNHEY and CDR2 SVGAGI. This CDR3 contains 15 residues. The chain's CDR3 is CASSARRVTGNTIYF. DNA of the CDR3: TGTGCCAGCAGCGCGCGGCGGGTAACTGGAAACACCATATATTTT.

The V gene is TRBV4-1, the J gene TRBJ2-5; a weak D match, TRBD1 (6 bases). The V end was cut by 1 base, the J end by 7 bases, with 10 bases between. The CDR3 loop spans 13 amino acids. Germline CDR1 MGHRA, CDR2 YSYEKL. The CDR3 bases are TGCGCCAGCAGCCAAGGGGACACGCGGACCCAGTACTTC. Its protein product is CASSQGDTRTQYF.

This clone was counted between two and nine times. The chain is built from TRBV19 and TRBJ1-1, with a possible D match to TRBD1 (6 bases). Germline loops: CDR1 LNHDA, CDR2 SQIVND (reference sequence). The ends were cut back, 9 bases at V and 4 bases at J, with 21 bases in the middle. The CDR3 runs 15 residues. The CDR3 protein is CASSFPTGTGTEAFF. DNA for the CDR3: TGTGCCAGCAGTTTTCCAACAGGGACGGGCACTGAAGCTTTCTTT.

V and J are TRBV23-1 and TRBJ2-5; the match to TRBD2 covers 7 bases. TRBV23-1 is marked as an open reading frame, function uncertain. The CDR3 length is 13 residues. The ends lost 10 bases at V and 5 bases at J; junction bases unmatched: 10. The CDR3 here is CATESTSRETQYF. The CDR3 region has the DNA TGCGCCACCGAATCGACTAGCAGGGAGACCCAGTACTTC.

In this sample, this clone turned up many times. The chain uses TRBV19 and TRBJ1-3; D unclear. Germline V lookup: CDR1 LNHDA, CDR2 SQIVND (reference sequence). The CDR3 totals 16 residues. Trimming cost V 6 bases and J 0 bases, with 15 bases left between them. This chain's CDR3 is CASSGLGWSSGNTIYF. The CDR3, as DNA: TGTGCCAGTAGCGGATTAGGTTGGAGCTCTGGAAACACCATATATTTT.

V is TRBV7-9 and J is TRBJ2-5; 7 bases are shared with TRBD2. J was trimmed by 1 base and V by 4 bases; bases with no gene match: 9. This CDR3 contains 16 residues. CDR1 and CDR2 from the germline V gene are SEHNR and FQNEAQ (reference sequence). The CDR3 loop is CASSSPLAEIQETQYF. CDR3 sequence (DNA): TGTGCCAGCAGCTCCCCTCTAGCGGAGATCCAAGAGACCCAGTACTTC.

The CDR3 nucleotides read TGCGCCAGCAGCTTGTCGGGTCCCCCTCTCCTGTTCTTC. Its translation: CASSLSGPPLLFF. The genes are TRBV5-1 and TRBJ2-1; no clear D. Germline CDR1 and CDR2: SGHRS and YFSETQ. Trimming stripped 1 base from V and 15 bases from J, with 17 bases between. CDR3 length equals 13 residues. Supplemented by reference TRBV5-1 and TRBJ2-1, the full variable domain reads KAGVTQTPRYLIKTRGQQVTLSCSPISGHRSVSWYQQTPGQGLQFLFEYFSETQRNKGNFPGRFSGRQFSNSRSEMNVSTLELGDSALYLCASSLSGPPLLFFGPGTRLTVL.